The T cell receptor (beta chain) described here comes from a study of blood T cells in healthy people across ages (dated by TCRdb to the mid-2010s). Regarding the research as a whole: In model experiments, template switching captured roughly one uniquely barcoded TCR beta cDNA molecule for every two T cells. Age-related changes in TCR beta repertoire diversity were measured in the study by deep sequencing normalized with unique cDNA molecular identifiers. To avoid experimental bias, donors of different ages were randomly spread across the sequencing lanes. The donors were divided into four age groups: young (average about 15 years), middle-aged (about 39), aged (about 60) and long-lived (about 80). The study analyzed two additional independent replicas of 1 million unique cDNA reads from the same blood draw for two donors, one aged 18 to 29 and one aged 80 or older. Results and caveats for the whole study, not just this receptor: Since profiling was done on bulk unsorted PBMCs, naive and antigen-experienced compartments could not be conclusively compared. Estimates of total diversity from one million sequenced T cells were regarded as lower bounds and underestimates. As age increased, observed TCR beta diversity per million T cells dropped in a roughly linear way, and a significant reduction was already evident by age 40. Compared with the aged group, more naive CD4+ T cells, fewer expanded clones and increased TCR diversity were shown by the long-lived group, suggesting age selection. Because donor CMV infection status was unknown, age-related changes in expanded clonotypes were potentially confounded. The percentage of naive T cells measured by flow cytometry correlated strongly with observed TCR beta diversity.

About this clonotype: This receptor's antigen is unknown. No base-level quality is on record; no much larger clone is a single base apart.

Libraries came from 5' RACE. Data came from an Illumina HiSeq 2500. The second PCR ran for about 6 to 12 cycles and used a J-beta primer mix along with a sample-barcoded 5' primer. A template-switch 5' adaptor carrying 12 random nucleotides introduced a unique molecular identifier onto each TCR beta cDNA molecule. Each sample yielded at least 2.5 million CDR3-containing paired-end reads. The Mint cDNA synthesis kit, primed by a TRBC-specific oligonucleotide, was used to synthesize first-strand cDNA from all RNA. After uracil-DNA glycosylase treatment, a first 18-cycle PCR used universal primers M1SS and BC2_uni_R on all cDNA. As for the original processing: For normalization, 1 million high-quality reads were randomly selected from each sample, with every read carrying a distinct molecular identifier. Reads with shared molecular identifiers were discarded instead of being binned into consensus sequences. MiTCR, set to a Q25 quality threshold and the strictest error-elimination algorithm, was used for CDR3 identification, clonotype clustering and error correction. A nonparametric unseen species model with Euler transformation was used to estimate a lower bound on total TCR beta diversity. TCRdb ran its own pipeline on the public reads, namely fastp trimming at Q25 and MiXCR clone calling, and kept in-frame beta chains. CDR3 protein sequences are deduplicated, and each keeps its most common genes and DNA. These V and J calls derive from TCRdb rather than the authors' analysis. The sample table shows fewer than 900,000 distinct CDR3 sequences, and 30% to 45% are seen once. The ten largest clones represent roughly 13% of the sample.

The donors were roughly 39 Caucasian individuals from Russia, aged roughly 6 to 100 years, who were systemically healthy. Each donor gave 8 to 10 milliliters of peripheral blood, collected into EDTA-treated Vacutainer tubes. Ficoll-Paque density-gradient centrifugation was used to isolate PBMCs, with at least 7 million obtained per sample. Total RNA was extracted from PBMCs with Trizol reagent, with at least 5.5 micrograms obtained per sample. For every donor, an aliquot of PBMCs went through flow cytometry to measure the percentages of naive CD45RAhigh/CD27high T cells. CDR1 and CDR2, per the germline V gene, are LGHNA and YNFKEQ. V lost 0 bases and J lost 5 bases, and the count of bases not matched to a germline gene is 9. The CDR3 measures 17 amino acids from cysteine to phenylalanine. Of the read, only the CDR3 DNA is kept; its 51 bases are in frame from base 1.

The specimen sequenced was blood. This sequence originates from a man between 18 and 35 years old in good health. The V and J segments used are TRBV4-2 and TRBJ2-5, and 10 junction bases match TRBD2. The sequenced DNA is TGTGCCAGCAGCCAAGACCTAGCGGGGGAGGTAGCGGAGACCCAGTACTTC. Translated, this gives CASSQDLAGEVAETQYF.